The 22 T cell receptor beta chains below come from one sample, sequenced in a study of T cells after posttransplantation cyclophosphamide. Assay: immunoSEQ multiplex PCR; the TCRdb copy retains only in-frame clones and omits some. The sample yields around 50,000 clones, 92% seen once. Material: PBMCs. The source of these receptors is a woman in her forties or fifties in good health and a related stem cell transplant donor.

The chain carries TRBV9 and TRBJ2-7; 15 positions match TRBD2. The CDR3 runs 17 residues. After removal of 3 bases from V and 2 bases from J, the junction contained 6 bases not matched to a gene. CDR1 SGDLS and CDR2 YYNGEE come from the germline V gene. In DNA, the CDR3 is TGTGCCAGCAGCGCGGGACTAGCGGGAGGTATCACCTACGAGCAGTACTTC. This encodes CASSAGLAGGITYEQYF. The full variable domain, with the rest looked up from reference TRBV9 and TRBJ2-7, is DSGVTQTPKHLITATGQRVTLRCSPRSGDLSVYWYQQSLDQGLQFLIQYYNGEERAKGNILERFSAQQFPDLHSELNLSSLELGDSALYFCASSAGLAGGITYEQYFGPGTRLTVT.

This sequence joins TRBV7-2 and TRBJ1-5; TRBD1 matches 7 bases. Germline V gene sequence: CDR1 SGHTA, CDR2 FQGNSA. The CDR3 covers 14 residues. V was pared by 3 bases and J by 1 base, with 0 bases of the junction left unmatched. The CDR3 reads CASSLTGSNQPQHF. CDR3 nucleotide sequence: TGTGCCAGCAGCTTGACAGGGAGCAATCAGCCCCAGCATTTT.

The CDR3 region has the DNA TGCGCCAGCAGCAACACCCGAGGGACAGACTATAATTCACCCCTCCACTTT. The encoded protein is CASSNTRGTDYNSPLHF. The chain links TRBV5-1 to TRBJ1-6, with 7 bases matching TRBD1. CDR1 is SGHRS, CDR2 YFSETQ, per germline. This CDR3 spans 17 amino acids. The J segment lost 3 bases and the V segment lost 4 bases, leaving 10 bases of the junction unmatched.

V and J are TRBV9 and TRBJ2-1, with 8 bases aligning to TRBD2. CDR3 size: 15 residues. The V gene end was trimmed by 7 bases and the J gene end by 7 bases; junction bases not matched to a gene: 13. Germline CDR1 SGDLS, CDR2 YYNGEE. The CDR3 DNA reads as TGTGCCAGCGGCCCTCCAGCGGGAGTATCAAATGAGCAGTTCTTC. As protein: CASGPPAGVSNEQFF.

Concerning this clone itself: Other DNA variants within this sample encode the same CDR3. This chain joins TRBV25-1 and TRBJ1-6, with 8 bases that match TRBD1. V was clipped by 1 base and J by 13 bases; unmatched bases: 9. The CDR3 runs to 15 residues. CDR1 and CDR2 from the germline V gene are MGHDK and SYGVNS. The CDR3 nucleotides are TGTGCCAGCAGTGAATCCAGGGGGCGCTACTCCCCCCTCCACTTT. Residues: CASSESRGRYSPLHF.

The V gene is TRBV5-4, the J gene TRBJ2-1; 8 bases map to TRBD2. CDR1 SGHNT and CDR2 YYREEE come from the germline V gene (reference sequence). This CDR3 comprises 15 residues. The V and J ends lost 0 bases and 5 bases, in that order; junction bases with no gene match: 4. As DNA, the CDR3 is TGTGCCAGCAGCTTGGGTCGGGGGGGCCACAATGAGCAGTTCTTC. Translated, it gives CASSLGRGGHNEQFF. The full variable domain, in which reference TRBV5-4 and TRBJ2-1 provide the parts outside the CDR3, is ETGVTQSPTHLIKTRGQQVTLRCSSQSGHNTVSWYQQALGQGPQFIFQYYREEENGRGNFPPRFSGLQFPNYSSELNVNALELDDSALYLCASSLGRGGHNEQFFGPGTRLTVL.

The V and J genes are TRBV5-6 and TRBJ1-3, with 8 bases matching TRBD1. Germline V gene sequence: CDR1 SGHDT, CDR2 YYEEEE. The CDR3 spans 15 residues. V lost 4 bases and J lost 4; bases outside the gene matches: 7. CDR3 residues: CASSPSGQAGNTIYF. CDR3 in DNA: TGTGCCAGCAGCCCTTCGGGACAGGCGGGAAACACCATATATTTT. Complete variable domain (other parts from reference TRBV5-6 and TRBJ1-3): DAGVTQSPTHLIKTRGQQVTLRCSPKSGHDTVSWYQQALGQGPQFIFQYYEEEERQRGNFPDRFSGHQFPNYSSELNVNALLLGDSALYLCASSPSGQAGNTIYFGEGSWLTVV.

This clone has just one count. V gene TRBV5-1 combines with J gene TRBJ1-4, with TRBD1 as a possible D gene (5 bases). This CDR3 spans 15 amino acids. V lost 2 bases, J lost 2 bases, and 10 bases lay in between. Germline lookup yields CDR1 SGHRS and CDR2 YFSETQ. The CDR3 DNA sequence: TGCGCCAGCAGCTTTGGAGGGGCGACTAATGAAAAACTGTTTTTT. Translated, it gives CASSFGGATNEKLFF. The entire variable domain, with the rest obtained from reference TRBV5-1 and TRBJ1-4, is as follows: KAGVTQTPRYLIKTRGQQVTLSCSPISGHRSVSWYQQTPGQGLQFLFEYFSETQRNKGNFPGRFSGRQFSNSRSEMNVSTLELGDSALYLCASSFGGATNEKLFFGSGTQLSVL.

The CDR3 DNA sequence: TGTGCCAGCAGTCGACAGGGGTCCTACGAGCAGTACTTC. As protein: CASSRQGSYEQYF. This chain connects TRBV9 to TRBJ2-7; 8 nucleotides match TRBD1. The CDR3 loop spans 13 amino acids. Per the germline V gene, CDR1 is SGDLS and CDR2 is YYNGEE. Trimming removed 5 bases from V and 1 base from J; junction bases left unmatched: 2.

The count of this clone is one. Other DNA sequences in the sample encode the same CDR3. This chain joins TRBV4-1 and TRBJ1-6; TRBD1 agrees at 10 bases. Germline lookup yields CDR1 MGHRA and CDR2 YSYEKL. This CDR3 contains 18 residues. Trimming at V came to 0 bases and at J to 6 bases, leaving 8 bases not matched to a gene. The DNA for the CDR3 is TGCGCCAGCAGCCAAGACCGACAGGGGGCGCAGAGTAATTCACCCCTCCACTTT. Residues: CASSQDRQGAQSNSPLHF.

The V and J genes are TRBV10-2 and TRBJ2-5, with 8 positions matching TRBD2. Trimming removed 10 bases from V and 3 bases from J; junction bases left unmatched: 10. This CDR3 contains 14 residues. Germline CDR1 WSHSY, CDR2 SAAADI. CDR3 nucleotide sequence: TGCGCCAACCGTAGGGCAGCGGGAGAAGAGACCCAGTACTTC. As protein: CANRRAAGEETQYF.

The gene calls are TRBV6-5 and TRBJ2-6, with 7 bases lining up with TRBD2. Per germline, CDR1 MNHEY and CDR2 SVGAGI. The CDR3 is 15 residues long. Losses at the gene ends were 4 bases for V and 4 bases for J; bases not matched to a gene: 4. The CDR3 spells CASSSGGSGANVLTF. CDR3 sequence (DNA): TGTGCCAGCAGTTCGGGAGGAAGCGGGGCCAACGTCCTGACTTTC.

The chain couples TRBV10-3 to TRBJ2-3; D gene uncertain. Germline V CDR1 and CDR2: ENHRY, SYGVKD. The CDR3 extends over 15 amino acids. Trimming took off 4 bases at V and 6 bases at J, with 17 bases between the two ends. CDR3 nucleotides: TGTGCCATCAGTGTCAGCGTTTTTGGCCGCGATACGCAGTATTTT. This codes for CAISVSVFGRDTQYF.

CDR3 residues: CASDKQGFGIAFF. In DNA form, the CDR3 reads TGTGCCAGCGATAAACAGGGTTTCGGGATAGCTTTCTTT. The V and J genes are TRBV2 and TRBJ1-1, with D possibly being TRBD1 (6 bases). The V gene lost 8 bases and the J gene lost 10 bases, with 20 bases spanning the gap. Germline V gene sequence: CDR1 SNHLY, CDR2 FYNNEI. This CDR3 has 13 amino acids.

J is TRBJ1-2 and V is TRBV11-2; a possible D gene is TRBD1 (5 bases). The CDR3 spans 13 residues. Germline CDR1 SGHAT, CDR2 FQNNGV. V was pared by 2 bases and J by 2 bases, with 6 bases between. CDR3 nucleotides: TGTGCCAGCAGCTTACGGGGGAACTATGGCTACACCTTC. Protein: CASSLRGNYGYTF.

The rearrangement links TRBV7-2 to TRBJ2-5; D unclear. The length of the CDR3 is 13 residues. V shed 4 bases and J shed 1 base, with 7 bases lying between them. CDR1 is SGHTA and CDR2 is FQGNSA in the germline V gene. CDR3 sequence (DNA): TGTGCCAGCAGCTCCCGCGTCCAAGAGACCCAGTACTTC. It codes for CASSSRVQETQYF. Full variable domain (outside the CDR3, taken from reference TRBV7-2 and TRBJ2-5): GAGVSQSPSNKVTEKGKDVELRCDPISGHTALYWYRQSLGQGLEFLIYFQGNSAPDKSGLPSDRFSAERTGGSVSTLTIQRTQQEDSAVYLCASSSRVQETQYFGPGTRLLVL.

The chain employs TRBV7-9 and TRBJ2-1, with 10 bases identical to TRBD1. From germline, CDR1 is SEHNR and CDR2 FQNEAQ (reference sequence). The trim removed 5 bases at V and 0 bases at J, leaving 4 bases unmatched. This CDR3 is 16 amino acids long. The CDR3 coding sequence is TGTGCCAGCAGCATAGGACAGGGGGGCTCCTACAATGAGCAGTTCTTC. As protein: CASSIGQGGSYNEQFF.

For this clone: Sequence at one end of the junction differs from germline and may be a read error. The chain joins TRBV13 to TRBJ2-5; 7 nucleotides align to TRBD2. Judging by the DNA end, TRBJ2-7 fits better; the J call may be wrong. The CDR3 is 14 amino acids. CDR1 and CDR2 (germline): PRHDT, FYEKMQ (reference sequence). CDR3 region: CASSLATGGYEQYF. The CDR3 DNA is TGTGCCAGCAGTTTAGCTACGGGGGGCTACGAGCAGTACTTC.

This clone has a handful of counts. The genes are TRBV27 and TRBJ2-6; tentatively, D is TRBD2 (5 bases). V gave up 5 bases and J gave up 0 bases, with 11 bases separating them. The CDR3 is made up of 16 amino acids. The germline gives CDR1 MNHEY, CDR2 SMNVEV (reference sequence). CDR3: CASSGGDFSGANVLTF. DNA of the CDR3: TGTGCCAGCAGTGGAGGTGATTTCTCTGGGGCCAACGTCCTGACTTTC.

This chain uses TRBV6-6 with TRBJ2-7; the match to TRBD2 covers 11 bases. This CDR3 spans 16 amino acids. CDR1 is MNHNY, CDR2 SVGAGI, per germline (reference sequence). Trimming cost V 6 bases and J 0 bases; bases outside gene matches: 7. The CDR3 coding sequence is TGTGCCAGCAGGCTTTTTGGGACTAGCGGCTCCTACGAGCAGTACTTC. It is translated as CASRLFGTSGSYEQYF.

This chain connects TRBV7-7 to TRBJ2-7; the D gene is possibly TRBD1 (6 bases). Per the germline V gene, CDR1 is SSHAT and CDR2 is FNYEAQ (reference sequence). V shed 5 bases and J shed 5 bases, with 13 bases lying between them. This CDR3 has 13 residues. The CDR3 loop is CASSVTGRDEQYF. CDR3 DNA: TGTGCCAGCAGCGTTACAGGGCGGGACGAGCAGTACTTC.

The chain uses TRBV4-1 and TRBJ2-1; 13 bases match TRBD2. Germline assignment: CDR1 MGHRA and CDR2 YSYEKL. With V trimmed by 3 bases and J by 4 bases, 6 bases remained unmatched. The CDR3 has 17 residues. CDR3 nucleotide sequence: TGCGCCAGCAGCCAGACTAGCGGGAGGCCCTATTACAATGAGCAGTTCTTC. Encoded protein: CASSQTSGRPYYNEQFF.